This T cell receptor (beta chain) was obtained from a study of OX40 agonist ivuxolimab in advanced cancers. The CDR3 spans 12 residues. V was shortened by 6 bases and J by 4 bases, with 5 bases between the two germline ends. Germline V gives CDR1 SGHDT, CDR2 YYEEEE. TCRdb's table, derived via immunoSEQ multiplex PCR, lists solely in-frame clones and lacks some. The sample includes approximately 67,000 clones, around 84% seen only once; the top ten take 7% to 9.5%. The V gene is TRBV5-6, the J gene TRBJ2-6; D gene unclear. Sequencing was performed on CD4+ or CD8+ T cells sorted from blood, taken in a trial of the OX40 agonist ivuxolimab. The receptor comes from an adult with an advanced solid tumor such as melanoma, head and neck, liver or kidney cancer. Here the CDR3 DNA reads TGTGCCAGCAAAAGGGGGGCCAACGTCCTGACTTTC. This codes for CASKRGANVLTF.